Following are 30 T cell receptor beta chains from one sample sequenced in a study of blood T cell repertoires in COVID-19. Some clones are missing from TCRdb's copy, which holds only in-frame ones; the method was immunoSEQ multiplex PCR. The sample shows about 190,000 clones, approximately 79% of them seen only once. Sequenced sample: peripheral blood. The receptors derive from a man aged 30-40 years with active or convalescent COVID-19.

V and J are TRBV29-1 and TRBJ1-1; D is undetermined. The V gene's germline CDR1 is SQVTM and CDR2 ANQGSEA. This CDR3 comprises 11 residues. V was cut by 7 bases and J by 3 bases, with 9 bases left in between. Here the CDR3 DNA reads TGCAGCGACGGCGGGGACACTGAAGCTTTCTTT. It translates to CSDGGDTEAFF.

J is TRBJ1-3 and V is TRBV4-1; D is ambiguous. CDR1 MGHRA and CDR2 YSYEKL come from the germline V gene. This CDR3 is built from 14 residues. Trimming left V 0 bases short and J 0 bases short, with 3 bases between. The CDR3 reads CASSQDLSGNTIYF. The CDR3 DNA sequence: TGCGCCAGCAGCCAAGATCTCTCTGGAAACACCATATATTTT.

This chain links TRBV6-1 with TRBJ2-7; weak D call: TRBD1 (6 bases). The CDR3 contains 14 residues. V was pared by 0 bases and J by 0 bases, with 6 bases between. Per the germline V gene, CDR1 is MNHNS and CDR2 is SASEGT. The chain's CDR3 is CASSEADSSYEQYF. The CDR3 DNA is TGTGCCAGCAGTGAAGCGGACAGCTCCTACGAGCAGTACTTC.

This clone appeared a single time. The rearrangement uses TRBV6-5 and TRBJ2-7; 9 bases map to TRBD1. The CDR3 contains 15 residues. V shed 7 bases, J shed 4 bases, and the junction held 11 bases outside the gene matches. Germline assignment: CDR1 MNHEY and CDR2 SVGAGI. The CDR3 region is CASTLSGTGSYEQYF. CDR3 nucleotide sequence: TGTGCCAGCACCTTATCCGGGACAGGGTCGTACGAGCAGTACTTC.

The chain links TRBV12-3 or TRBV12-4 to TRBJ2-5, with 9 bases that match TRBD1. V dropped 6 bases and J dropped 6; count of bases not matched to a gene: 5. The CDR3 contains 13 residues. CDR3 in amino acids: CASSLQGAKTQYF. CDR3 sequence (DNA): TGTGCCAGCAGCCTACAGGGGGCAAAGACCCAGTACTTC.

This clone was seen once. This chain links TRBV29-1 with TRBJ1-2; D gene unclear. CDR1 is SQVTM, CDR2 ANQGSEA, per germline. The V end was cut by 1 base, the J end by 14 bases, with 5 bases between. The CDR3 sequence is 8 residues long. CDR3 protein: CSVEGPTF. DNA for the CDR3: TGCAGCGTTGAAGGGCCGACCTTC.

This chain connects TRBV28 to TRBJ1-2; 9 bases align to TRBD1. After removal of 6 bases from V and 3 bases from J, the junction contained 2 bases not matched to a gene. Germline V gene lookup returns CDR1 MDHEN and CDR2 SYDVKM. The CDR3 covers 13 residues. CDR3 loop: CASRTGGDYGYTF. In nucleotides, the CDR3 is TGTGCCAGCAGAACAGGGGGCGACTATGGCTACACCTTC.

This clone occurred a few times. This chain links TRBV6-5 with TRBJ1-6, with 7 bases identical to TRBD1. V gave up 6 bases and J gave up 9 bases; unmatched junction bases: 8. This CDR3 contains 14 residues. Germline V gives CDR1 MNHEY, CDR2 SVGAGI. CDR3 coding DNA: TGTGCCAGCAGCCGACAGGGAAAGAGTTCACCCCTCCACTTT. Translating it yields CASSRQGKSSPLHF.

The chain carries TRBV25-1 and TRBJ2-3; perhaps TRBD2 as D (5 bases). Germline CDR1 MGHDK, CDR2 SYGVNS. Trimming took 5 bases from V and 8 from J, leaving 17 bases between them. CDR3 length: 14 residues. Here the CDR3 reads CASSSGSGLGTQYF. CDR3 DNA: TGTGCCAGCAGTTCGGGAAGCGGCCTCGGTACGCAGTATTTT.

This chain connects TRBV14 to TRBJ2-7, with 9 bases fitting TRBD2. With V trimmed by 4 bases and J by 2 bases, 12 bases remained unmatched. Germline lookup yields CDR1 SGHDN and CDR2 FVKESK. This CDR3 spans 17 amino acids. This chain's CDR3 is CASSRGSGSSTTYEQYF. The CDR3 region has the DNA TGTGCCAGCAGCCGGGGTAGCGGGAGTTCAACAACCTACGAGCAGTACTTC.

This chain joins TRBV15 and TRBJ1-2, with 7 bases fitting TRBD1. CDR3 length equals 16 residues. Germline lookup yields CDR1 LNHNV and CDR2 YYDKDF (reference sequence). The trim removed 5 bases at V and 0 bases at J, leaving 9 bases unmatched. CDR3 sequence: CATSQRGDRPNYGYTF. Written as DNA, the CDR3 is TGTGCCACCAGCCAGAGAGGGGACAGACCTAACTATGGCTACACCTTC.

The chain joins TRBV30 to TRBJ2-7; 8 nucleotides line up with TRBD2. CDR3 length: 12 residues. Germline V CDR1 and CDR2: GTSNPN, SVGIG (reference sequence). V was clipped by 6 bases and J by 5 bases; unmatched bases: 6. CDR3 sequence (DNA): TGTGCCTGCCTCGGACTAGCCGACGAGCAGTACTTC. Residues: CACLGLADEQYF.

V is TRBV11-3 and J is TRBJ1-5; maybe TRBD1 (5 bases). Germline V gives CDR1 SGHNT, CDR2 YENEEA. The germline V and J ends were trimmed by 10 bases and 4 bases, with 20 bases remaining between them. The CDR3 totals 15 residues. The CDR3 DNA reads TGTGCCACGGTGGGGGGGGTTGGTAGGAATCAGCCCCAGCATTTT. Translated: CATVGGVGRNQPQHF.

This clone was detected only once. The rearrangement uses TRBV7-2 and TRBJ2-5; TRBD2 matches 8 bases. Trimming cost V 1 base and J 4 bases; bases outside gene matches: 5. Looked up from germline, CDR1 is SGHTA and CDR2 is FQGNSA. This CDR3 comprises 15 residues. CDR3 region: CASSLVGGRPETQYF. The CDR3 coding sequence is TGTGCCAGCAGCTTAGTCGGCGGGAGGCCAGAGACCCAGTACTTC. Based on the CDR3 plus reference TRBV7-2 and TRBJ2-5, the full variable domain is GAGVSQSPSNKVTEKGKDVELRCDPISGHTALYWYRQSLGQGLEFLIYFQGNSAPDKSGLPSDRFSAERTGGSVSTLTIQRTQQEDSAVYLCASSLVGGRPETQYFGPGTRLLVL.

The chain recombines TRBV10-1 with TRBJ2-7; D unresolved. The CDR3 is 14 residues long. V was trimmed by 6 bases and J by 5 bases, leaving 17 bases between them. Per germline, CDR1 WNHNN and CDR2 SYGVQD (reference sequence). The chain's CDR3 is CASRKTGKSDEQYF. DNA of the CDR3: TGCGCCAGCAGGAAGACTGGCAAGAGCGACGAGCAGTACTTC.

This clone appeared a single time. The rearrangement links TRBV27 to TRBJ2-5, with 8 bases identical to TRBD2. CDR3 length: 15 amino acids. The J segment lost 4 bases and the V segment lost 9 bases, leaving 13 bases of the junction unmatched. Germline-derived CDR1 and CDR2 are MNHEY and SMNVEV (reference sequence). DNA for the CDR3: TGTGCCAGGCAAAAACGGACGGCGGGGGGAGAGACCCAGTACTTC. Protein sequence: CARQKRTAGGETQYF.

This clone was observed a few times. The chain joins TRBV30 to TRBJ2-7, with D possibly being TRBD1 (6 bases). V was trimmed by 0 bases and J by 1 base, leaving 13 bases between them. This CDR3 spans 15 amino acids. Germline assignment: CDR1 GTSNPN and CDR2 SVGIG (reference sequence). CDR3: CAWSVRQALSYEQYF. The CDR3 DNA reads TGTGCCTGGAGTGTACGACAGGCCCTTTCCTACGAGCAGTACTTC.

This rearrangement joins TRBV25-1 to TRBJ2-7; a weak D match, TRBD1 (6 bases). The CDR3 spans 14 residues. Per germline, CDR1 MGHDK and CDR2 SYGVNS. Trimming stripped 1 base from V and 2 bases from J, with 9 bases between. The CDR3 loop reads CASSEFTGPYEQYF. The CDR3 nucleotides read TGTGCCAGCAGTGAATTCACAGGGCCCTACGAGCAGTACTTC.

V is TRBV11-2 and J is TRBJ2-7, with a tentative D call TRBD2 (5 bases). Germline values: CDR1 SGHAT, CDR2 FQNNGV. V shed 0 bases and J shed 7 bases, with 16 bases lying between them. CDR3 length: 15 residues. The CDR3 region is CASSLDRAATLEQYV. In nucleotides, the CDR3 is TGTGCCAGCAGCTTAGATCGAGCGGCCACCTTGGAGCAGTACGTC.

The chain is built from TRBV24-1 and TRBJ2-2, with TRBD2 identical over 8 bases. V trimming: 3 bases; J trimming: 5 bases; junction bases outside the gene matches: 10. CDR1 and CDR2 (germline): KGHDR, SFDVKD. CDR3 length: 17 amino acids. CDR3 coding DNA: TGTGCCACCAGTGATGCACCTAGCGGGCTGGGGACCGGGGAGCTGTTTTTT. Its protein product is CATSDAPSGLGTGELFF.

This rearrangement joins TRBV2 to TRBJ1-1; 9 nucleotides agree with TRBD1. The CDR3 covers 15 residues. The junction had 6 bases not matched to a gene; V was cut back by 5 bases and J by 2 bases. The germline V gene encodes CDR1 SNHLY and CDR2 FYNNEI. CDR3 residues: CASSKETGGNTEAFF. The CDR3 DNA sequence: TGTGCCAGCAGTAAAGAGACAGGGGGAAACACTGAAGCTTTCTTT. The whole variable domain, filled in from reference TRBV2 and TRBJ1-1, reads EPEVTQTPSHQVTQMGQEVILRCVPISNHLYFYWYRQILGQKVEFLVSFYNNEISEKSEIFDDQFSVERPDGSNFTLKIRSTKLEDSAMYFCASSKETGGNTEAFFGQGTRLTVV.

CDR3: CASSLEREKANEQFF. DNA for the CDR3: TGTGCCAGCAGCTTGGAGCGGGAGAAAGCCAATGAGCAGTTCTTC. This chain connects TRBV7-6 to TRBJ2-1; 8 bases align to TRBD2. Germline loops: CDR1 SGHVS, CDR2 FNYEAQ. The length of the CDR3 is 15 residues. The V gene end was trimmed by 3 bases and the J gene end by 6 bases; junction bases not matched to a gene: 7. Combining the CDR3 with reference TRBV7-6 and TRBJ2-1 gives the whole variable domain GAGVSQSPRYKVTKRGQDVALRCDPISGHVSLYWYRQALGQGPEFLTYFNYEAQQDKSGLPNDRFSAERPEGSISTLTIQRTEQRDSAMYRCASSLEREKANEQFFGPGTRLTVL.

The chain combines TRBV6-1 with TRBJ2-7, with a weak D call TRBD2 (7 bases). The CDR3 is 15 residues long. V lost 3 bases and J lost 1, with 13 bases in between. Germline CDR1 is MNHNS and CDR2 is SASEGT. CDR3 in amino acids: CASSESGGGSYEQYV. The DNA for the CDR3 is TGTGCCAGCAGTGAGTCGGGGGGCGGTTCCTACGAGCAGTACGTC.

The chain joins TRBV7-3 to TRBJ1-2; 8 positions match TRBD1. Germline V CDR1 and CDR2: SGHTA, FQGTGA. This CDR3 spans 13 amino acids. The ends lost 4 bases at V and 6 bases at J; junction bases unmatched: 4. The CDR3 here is CASSSRQGNGYTF. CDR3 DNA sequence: TGTGCCAGCAGCTCGCGACAGGGGAATGGCTACACCTTC.

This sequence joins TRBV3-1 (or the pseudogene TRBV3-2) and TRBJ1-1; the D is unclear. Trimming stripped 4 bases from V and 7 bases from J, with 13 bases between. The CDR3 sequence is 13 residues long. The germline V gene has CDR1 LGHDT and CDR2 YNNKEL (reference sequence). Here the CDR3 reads CASSPAAGLEAFF. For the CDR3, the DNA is TGTGCCAGCAGCCCCGCGGCGGGTCTTGAAGCTTTCTTT.

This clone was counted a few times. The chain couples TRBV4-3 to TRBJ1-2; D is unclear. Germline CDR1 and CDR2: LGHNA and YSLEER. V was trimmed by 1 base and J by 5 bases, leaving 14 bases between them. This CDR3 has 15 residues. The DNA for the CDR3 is TGCGCCAGCAGCCAAGGTAGCCAGGAGCGGTATGGCTACACCTTC. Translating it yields CASSQGSQERYGYTF.

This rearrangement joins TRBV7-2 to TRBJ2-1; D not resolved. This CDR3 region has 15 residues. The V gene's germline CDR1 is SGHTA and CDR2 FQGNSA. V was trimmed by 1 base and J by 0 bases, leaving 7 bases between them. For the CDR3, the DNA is TGTGCCAGCAGCTTAGACTGGAGCTCCTACAATGAGCAGTTCTTC. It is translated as CASSLDWSSYNEQFF.

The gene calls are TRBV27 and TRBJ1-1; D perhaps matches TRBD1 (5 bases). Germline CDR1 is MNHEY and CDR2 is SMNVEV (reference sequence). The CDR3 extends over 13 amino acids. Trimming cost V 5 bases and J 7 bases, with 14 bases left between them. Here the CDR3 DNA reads TGTGCCAGCAGTCCAGACAGAAAGGATGAAGCTTTCTTT. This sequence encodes CASSPDRKDEAFF.

The CDR3 DNA reads TGCAGCGTTGCAACCTATGAAGCTTTCTTT. Protein product: CSVATYEAFF. The V and J genes are TRBV29-1 and TRBJ1-1; unclear D gene. The CDR3 is 10 residues long. Trimming took off 4 bases at V and 7 bases at J, with 7 bases between the two ends. CDR1 is SQVTM, CDR2 ANQGSEA, per germline.

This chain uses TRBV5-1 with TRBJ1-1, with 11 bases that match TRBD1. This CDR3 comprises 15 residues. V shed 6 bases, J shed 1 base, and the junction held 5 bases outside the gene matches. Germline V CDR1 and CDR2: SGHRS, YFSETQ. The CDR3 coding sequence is TGCGCCAGCACCGGGACAGGGGGAGGGAACACTGAAGCTTTCTTT. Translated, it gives CASTGTGGGNTEAFF.